The rows below give T cell receptor beta chains drawn from one sample of a study of blood T cell repertoires in COVID-19. Sequenced by immunoSEQ multiplex PCR; TCRdb stores in-frame clones only, minus some. Among 180,000 or so clones listed, 76% were seen once. Sequenced material: peripheral blood. Source of these receptors: a woman aged 50 to 60 with active or convalescent COVID-19. The CDR3 runs from the conserved cysteine through the conserved F or W. Fields, in order: D gene, V gene, J gene, clone size, CDR3 protein, CDR3 DNA. The D gene is left open where the match is weak. Only part of the rows carry a size: once, few, many, or a class if the clone is expanded.

D: .; V: TRBV18; J: TRBJ2-7; size: .; CDR3: CASSPGRGQRAYEQYF; DNA: TGTGCCAGCTCACCAGGTCGGGGACAGCGGGCGTACGAGCAGTACTTC
D: .; V: TRBV7-2; J: TRBJ1-2; size: few; CDR3: CASSPADRDYGYTF; DNA: TGTGCCAGCAGCCCAGCGGACAGAGACTATGGCTACACCTTC
D: TRBD1; V: TRBV27; J: TRBJ1-2; size: .; CDR3: CASSLSAEGAGYTF; DNA: TGTGCCAGCAGTTTATCGGCTGAGGGGGCCGGCTACACCTTC
D: .; V: TRBV12-3/TRBV12-4; J: TRBJ2-2; size: .; CDR3: CASRLNTGELFF; DNA: TGTGCCAGCAGACTGAACACCGGGGAGCTGTTTTTT
D: .; V: TRBV3-1/TRBV3-2; J: TRBJ1-2; size: .; CDR3: CASSQSLQGGYGYTF; DNA: TGTGCCAGCAGCCAATCCCTACAGGGTGGATATGGCTACACCTTC
D: .; V: TRBV7-2; J: TRBJ2-3; size: .; CDR3: CASSLGGTLTDTQYF; DNA: TGTGCCAGCAGCTTAGGCGGGACTCTCACAGATACGCAGTATTTT
D: .; V: TRBV18; J: TRBJ1-5; size: .; CDR3: CASSPDQDQPQHF; DNA: TGTGCCAGCTCACCAGACCAGGATCAGCCCCAGCATTTT
D: TRBD1; V: TRBV7-9; J: TRBJ2-7; size: few; CDR3: CASSSRTGAGEQYF; DNA: TGTGCCAGCAGCTCCCGGACAGGGGCAGGCGAGCAGTACTTC
D: .; V: TRBV2; J: TRBJ1-6; size: .; CDR3: CASSLSPDSPLHF; DNA: TGTGCCAGCAGTTTGAGTCCCGATTCACCCCTCCACTTT
D: TRBD1; V: TRBV2; J: TRBJ1-2; size: .; CDR3: CASKPGQVNYGYTF; DNA: TGTGCCAGCAAACCGGGACAGGTTAACTATGGCTACACCTTC
D: .; V: TRBV6-2/TRBV6-3; J: TRBJ1-6; size: .; CDR3: CASSRQTYSPLHF; DNA: TGTGCCAGCAGCCGACAGACTTATTCACCCCTCCACTTT
D: TRBD1; V: TRBV25-1; J: TRBJ1-6; size: .; CDR3: CASSEGTGQNSPLHF; DNA: TGTGCCAGCAGTGAGGGGACAGGGCAGAATTCTCCCCTCCACTTT
D: TRBD2; V: TRBV5-4; J: TRBJ2-1; size: few; CDR3: CASSWGLAGEVDEQFF; DNA: TGTGCCAGCAGCTGGGGACTAGCGGGAGAGGTGGATGAGCAGTTCTTC
D: .; V: TRBV21-1; J: TRBJ1-2; size: .; CDR3: CASRSKGGDNYGYTF; DNA: TGTGCCAGCAGATCCAAAGGGGGAGACAACTATGGCTACACCTTC
D: .; V: TRBV3-1/TRBV3-2; J: TRBJ2-5; size: .; CDR3: CASSQEYSRETQYF; DNA: TGTGCCAGCAGCCAAGAGTACAGTAGAGAGACCCAGTACTTC
D: TRBD2; V: TRBV3-1/TRBV3-2; J: TRBJ2-3; size: .; CDR3: CASSQRGGQSTDTQYF; DNA: TGTGCCAGCAGCCAACGGGGGGGCCAATCCACAGATACGCAGTATTTT
D: TRBD1; V: TRBV5-5; J: TRBJ2-4; size: few; CDR3: CASSGGQGKSLAKNIQYF; DNA: TGTGCCAGCAGCGGTGGACAGGGAAAGAGTCTAGCCAAAAACATTCAGTACTTC
D: TRBD1; V: TRBV2; J: TRBJ1-6; size: .; CDR3: CASSTPQGANSPLHF; DNA: TGTGCCAGCAGTACTCCTCAGGGGGCGAATTCACCCCTCCACTTT
D: TRBD1; V: TRBV18; J: TRBJ1-2; size: .; CDR3: CASSPGTALGYTF; DNA: TGTGCCAGCTCTCCCGGGACAGCGCTGGGCTACACCTTC
D: .; V: TRBV10-2; J: TRBJ2-3; size: .; CDR3: CASREQSTDTQYF; DNA: TGCGCCAGCAGAGAGCAAAGCACAGATACGCAGTATTTT
D: TRBD1; V: TRBV6-6; J: TRBJ2-7; size: .; CDR3: CASSTTGQGYEQYF; DNA: TGTGCCAGCAGTACCACGGGACAGGGATACGAGCAGTACTTC
D: TRBD1; V: TRBV7-9; J: TRBJ1-6; size: .; CDR3: CASSSWDSNSPLHF; DNA: TGTGCCAGCAGCTCGTGGGACAGTAATTCACCCCTCCACTTT
D: .; V: TRBV2; J: TRBJ2-3; size: .; CDR3: CASSEERPRTDTQYF; DNA: TGTGCCAGCAGTGAAGAGCGGCCTCGCACAGATACGCAGTATTTT
D: TRBD2; V: TRBV7-2; J: TRBJ2-5; size: .; CDR3: CASSTGLAGGGETQYF; DNA: TGTGCCAGCAGCACCGGACTAGCGGGGGGAGGAGAGACCCAGTACTTC
D: .; V: TRBV28; J: TRBJ1-1; size: .; CDR3: CASSLWAGASVNTEAFF; DNA: TGTGCCAGCAGTTTATGGGCGGGGGCAAGTGTGAACACTGAAGCTTTCTTT
D: TRBD1; V: TRBV19; J: TRBJ1-5; size: .; CDR3: CASSLGQGNQPQHF; DNA: TGTGCCAGTAGTCTGGGACAGGGGAATCAGCCCCAGCATTTT
D: .; V: TRBV5-1; J: TRBJ1-4; size: .; CDR3: CASSSAGGTTNEKLFF; DNA: TGCGCCAGCAGCTCAGCAGGAGGGACAACTAATGAAAAACTGTTTTTT
D: .; V: TRBV5-1; J: TRBJ1-2; size: few; CDR3: CASSLEGVSYGYTF; DNA: TGCGCCAGCAGCTTGGAGGGGGTTAGCTATGGCTACACCTTC
D: .; V: TRBV5-6; J: TRBJ1-5; size: few; CDR3: CASSFRRSYSNQPQHF; DNA: TGTGCCAGCAGCTTCCGGAGATCGTATAGCAATCAGCCCCAGCATTTT
D: .; V: TRBV5-8; J: TRBJ1-6; size: .; CDR3: CASSFDRNNSPLHF; DNA: TGTGCCAGCAGCTTTGACAGGAATAATTCACCCCTCCACTTT
D: .; V: TRBV5-1; J: TRBJ1-6; size: .; CDR3: CASSGGTANSPLHF; DNA: TGCGCCAGCAGCGGCGGGACGGCCAATTCACCCCTCCACTTT
D: TRBD1; V: TRBV6-2/TRBV6-3; J: TRBJ2-1; size: .; CDR3: CASSDRGGSSYNEQFF; DNA: TGTGCCAGCAGTGACAGGGGGGGGAGCTCCTACAATGAGCAGTTCTTC
D: TRBD1; V: TRBV6-2/TRBV6-3; J: TRBJ2-7; size: .; CDR3: CASSSQRVGRTGGRWEQYF; DNA: TGTGCCAGCAGTTCCCAACGAGTGGGGCGGACAGGGGGCCGATGGGAGCAGTACTTC
D: TRBD2; V: TRBV4-2; J: TRBJ2-5; size: .; CDR3: CASSRSVGGGAQETQYF; DNA: TGTGCCAGCAGCCGATCCGTAGGCGGGGGGGCCCAAGAGACCCAGTACTTC
D: .; V: TRBV18; J: TRBJ2-2; size: .; CDR3: CASSPPLSDTGELFF; DNA: TGTGCCAGCTCACCACCGTTGTCCGACACCGGGGAGCTGTTTTTT
D: .; V: TRBV11-2; J: TRBJ2-7; size: many; CDR3: CASSSRDFYEQYF; DNA: TGTGCCAGCAGCTCGAGGGACTTCTACGAGCAGTACTTC
D: .; V: TRBV6-5; J: TRBJ1-6; size: .; CDR3: CASIPGRVYNSPLHF; DNA: TGTGCCAGCATCCCGGGGAGGGTCTATAATTCACCCCTCCACTTT
D: .; V: TRBV30; J: TRBJ1-4; size: .; CDR3: CAWSVLLGEKLFF; DNA: TGTGCCTGGAGTGTACTCCTCGGGGAAAAACTGTTTTTT
D: .; V: TRBV7-2; J: TRBJ2-6; size: .; CDR3: CASSPEGRGSGANVLTF; DNA: TGTGCCAGCAGTCCCGAAGGACGGGGCTCTGGGGCCAACGTCCTGACTTTC
D: .; V: TRBV11-2; J: TRBJ1-5; size: .; CDR3: CASSLGQNQPQHF; DNA: TGTGCCAGCAGCTTAGGCCAGAATCAGCCCCAGCATTTT
D: TRBD2; V: TRBV30; J: TRBJ2-7; size: .; CDR3: CAWSRGVGSYEQYF; DNA: TGTGCCTGGAGCCGGGGGGTAGGCTCCTACGAGCAGTACTTC
D: TRBD1; V: TRBV5-6; J: TRBJ1-1; size: .; CDR3: CASSLAGSGGFTEAFF; DNA: TGTGCCAGCAGCTTGGCGGGGTCAGGGGGCTTCACTGAAGCTTTCTTT
D: TRBD1; V: TRBV2; J: TRBJ1-5; size: .; CDR3: CASSRDRERQPQHF; DNA: TGTGCCAGCAGTAGGGACAGGGAGCGGCAGCCCCAGCATTTT
D: TRBD1; V: TRBV19; J: TRBJ1-1; size: .; CDR3: CASCTGQWNTEAFF; DNA: TGTGCCAGTTGTACGGGACAGTGGAACACTGAAGCTTTCTTT
D: .; V: TRBV30; J: TRBJ2-6; size: .; CDR3: CAWTGGGHSGANVLTF; DNA: TGTGCCTGGACTGGGGGGGGGCACTCTGGGGCCAACGTCCTGACTTTC
D: .; V: TRBV28; J: TRBJ2-7; size: .; CDR3: CASSLPLGAADEQYF; DNA: TGTGCCAGCAGTTTACCCCTGGGGGCGGCGGACGAGCAGTACTTC
D: TRBD1; V: TRBV4-3; J: TRBJ2-7; size: once; CDR3: CASSQDSSPGTAYEQYF; DNA: TGCGCCAGCAGCCAAGATTCCTCCCCCGGGACAGCTTACGAGCAGTACTTC
D: TRBD1; V: TRBV7-6; J: TRBJ1-3; size: .; CDR3: CASSGGQGAGNTIYF; DNA: TGTGCCAGCAGCGGAGGACAGGGGGCTGGAAACACCATATATTTT
D: .; V: TRBV9; J: TRBJ2-7; size: .; CDR3: CASSVAGEGSYEQYF; DNA: TGTGCCAGCAGCGTAGCAGGGGAAGGGTCCTACGAGCAGTACTTC
D: TRBD2; V: TRBV4-2; J: TRBJ2-3; size: few; CDR3: CASSQDLSAGGLGDTQYF; DNA: TGTGCCAGCAGCCAAGACTTGTCAGCGGGAGGCCTAGGGGATACGCAGTATTTT
D: .; V: TRBV19; J: TRBJ1-5; size: .; CDR3: CASRGGNQPQHF; DNA: TGTGCCAGTAGAGGGGGCAATCAGCCCCAGCATTTT
D: .; V: TRBV28; J: TRBJ2-7; size: once; CDR3: CASSQTGDLSYEQYF; DNA: TGTGCCAGCAGTCAGACAGGTGACCTTTCCTACGAGCAGTACTTC
D: .; V: TRBV6-2/TRBV6-3; J: TRBJ1-1; size: once; CDR3: CASSYQPARVAEAFF; DNA: TGTGCCAGCAGTTACCAGCCTGCGAGGGTCGCTGAAGCTTTCTTT
D: TRBD1; V: TRBV28; J: TRBJ1-5; size: .; CDR3: CASREGAQPQHF; DNA: TGTGCCAGCAGAGAGGGGGCCCAGCCCCAGCATTTT
D: .; V: TRBV19; J: TRBJ2-7; size: .; CDR3: CASSMGRAYEQYF; DNA: TGTGCCAGTAGTATGGGCAGAGCCTACGAGCAGTACTTC
D: TRBD1; V: TRBV28; J: TRBJ1-1; size: .; CDR3: CASSRDREAPEAFF; DNA: TGTGCCAGCAGTCGGGACAGGGAAGCCCCTGAAGCTTTCTTT